The 30 T cell receptor beta chains given below trace back to one sample, sequenced in a study of blood T cell repertoires in COVID-19. Some clones are missing from TCRdb's copy, which holds only in-frame ones; the method was immunoSEQ multiplex PCR. The sample shows more than 110,000 clones, 75% to 85% of them seen only once. The sample was peripheral blood. Every receptor here comes from a man in his fifties or sixties with acute or convalescent COVID-19.

V is TRBV7-8 and J is TRBJ2-7; a weak D match, TRBD1 (5 bases). In germline, CDR1 is SGHVS, CDR2 FQNEAQ. The V end lost 6 bases, the J end lost 3 bases, and 9 bases lay between the germline ends. The length of the CDR3 is 12 residues. The CDR3 loop is CASRQANYEQYF. In DNA, the CDR3 is TGTGCCAGCAGACAGGCTAACTACGAGCAGTACTTC.

The CDR3 protein is CASNEGAGSGYTF. As DNA, the CDR3 is TGTGCCAGCAACGAGGGGGCAGGCTCTGGCTACACCTTC. The chain carries TRBV6-5 and TRBJ1-2; 7 nucleotides line up with TRBD1. The V and J ends lost 7 bases and 7 bases, in that order; junction bases with no gene match: 9. Germline V gene sequence: CDR1 MNHEY, CDR2 SVGAGI. The CDR3 has 13 amino acids.

The rearrangement uses TRBV6-6 and TRBJ1-1; D not resolved. Between the trimmed V and J ends, which lost 6 bases and 3 bases, there was a span of 14 bases. Germline loops: CDR1 MNHNY, CDR2 SVGAGI (reference sequence). The CDR3 consists of 14 residues. CDR3 protein: CASSIRGLDTEAFF. CDR3 nucleotides: TGTGCCAGCAGCATACGGGGTTTAGACACTGAAGCTTTCTTT.

The chain uses TRBV12-2 and TRBJ1-6; TRBD1 reflects the table's D call only, with no check against the DNA. TRBV12-2 is termed a pseudogene. The CDR3 has 16 residues. The CDR3 nucleotides read TGTGCAAGTCGAGAAACAGGGGGCTATCGGAATTCACCCCTCCACTTT. This gives the protein CASRETGGYRNSPLHF.

The chain employs TRBV27 and TRBJ2-1, with no clear D. The CDR3 length is 14 residues. Germline V gene sequence: CDR1 MNHEY, CDR2 SMNVEV (reference sequence). V lost 0 bases, J lost 4 bases, and 7 bases lay in between. The CDR3 is CASSLSGWYNEQFF. CDR3 bases: TGTGCCAGCAGTTTATCGGGCTGGTACAATGAGCAGTTCTTC.

The chain recombines TRBV10-3 with TRBJ2-7; no definite D call. V was pared by 6 bases and J by 3 bases, with 9 bases between. CDR3 length: 12 amino acids. Per the germline V gene, CDR1 is ENHRY and CDR2 is SYGVKD. In nucleotides, the CDR3 is TGTGCCATCAGCTCGACACGCTACGAGCAGTACTTC. It codes for CAISSTRYEQYF.

V usage is TRBV28 and J usage is TRBJ1-6; D remains ambiguous. V was cut by 10 bases and J by 3 bases, with 16 bases left in between. The CDR3 contains 15 residues. Per the germline V gene, CDR1 is MDHEN and CDR2 is SYDVKM. CDR3 coding DNA: TGTGCCACTAGAGGCGGAGGTGGCTATAATTCACCCCTCCACTTT. Translation gives CATRGGGGYNSPLHF.

The chain carries TRBV7-2 and TRBJ2-7; D is undetermined. The CDR3 extends over 14 amino acids. The germline gives CDR1 SGHTA, CDR2 FQGNSA. V was pared by 4 bases and J by 2 bases, with 12 bases between. CDR3 protein: CASSSPWRPYEQYF. The CDR3 nucleotides are TGTGCCAGCAGCTCCCCGTGGCGGCCCTACGAGCAGTACTTC.

The rearrangement uses TRBV15 and TRBJ1-1; D is perhaps TRBD1 (5 bases). Germline V gene lookup returns CDR1 LNHNV and CDR2 YYDKDF (reference sequence). V was shortened by 4 bases and J by 3 bases, with 12 bases between the two germline ends. CDR3 length equals 14 residues. The CDR3 protein is CATSTRQLYTEAFF. In DNA form, the CDR3 reads TGTGCCACCAGCACTAGACAGCTGTACACTGAAGCTTTCTTT.

The gene calls are TRBV9 and TRBJ2-1; 10 nucleotides agree with TRBD2. The CDR3 is 15 residues long. The junction had 7 bases not matched to a gene; V was cut back by 4 bases and J by 6 bases. Germline V CDR1 and CDR2: SGDLS, YYNGEE. The CDR3 region has the DNA TGTGCCAGCAGCCCTAGCGGGAGCTTGTCCAATGAGCAGTTCTTC. Its protein is CASSPSGSLSNEQFF.

The V and J genes are TRBV3-1 (or the pseudogene TRBV3-2) and TRBJ1-2; 10 bases align to TRBD1. The V gene end was trimmed by 1 base and the J gene end by 8 bases; junction bases not matched to a gene: 4. The CDR3 consists of 14 residues. CDR1 LGHDT and CDR2 YNNKEL come from the germline V gene (reference sequence). The CDR3 nucleotides are TGTGCCAGCAGCCAAGTGGGACAGGGGCCCGGCTACACCTTC. Translating it yields CASSQVGQGPGYTF.

The genes are TRBV10-3 and TRBJ2-7, with 7 nucleotides matching TRBD2. CDR1 is ENHRY, CDR2 SYGVKD, per germline. V was clipped by 7 bases and J by 3 bases; unmatched bases: 9. The CDR3 is made up of 14 amino acids. In DNA form, the CDR3 reads TGTGCCATCACCCTCTTGGGAGGGCGCTACGAGCAGTACTTC. Residues: CAITLLGGRYEQYF.

This sequence joins TRBV27 and TRBJ2-2; 7 positions match TRBD1. Germline V lookup: CDR1 MNHEY, CDR2 SMNVEV (reference sequence). The V and J ends lost 10 bases and 1 base, in that order; junction bases with no gene match: 3. This CDR3 is built from 13 residues. CDR3 in DNA: TGTGCCACCCGGACAGGGAACACCGGGGAGCTGTTTTTT. Translated: CATRTGNTGELFF.

The J gene is TRBJ1-1, the V gene TRBV7-6, with a weak D call TRBD1 (6 bases). Germline V gene lookup returns CDR1 SGHVS and CDR2 FNYEAQ. The CDR3 consists of 15 residues. V gave up 3 bases and J gave up 0 bases, with 11 bases separating them. As DNA, the CDR3 is TGTGCCAGCAGCTTCTCTGGGACAATGAACACTGAAGCTTTCTTT. The encoded protein is CASSFSGTMNTEAFF.

This chain joins TRBV7-9 and TRBJ2-1, with D perhaps matching TRBD1 (5 bases). Trimming took 2 bases from V and 6 from J, leaving 14 bases between them. The CDR3 has 15 amino acids. Looked up from germline, CDR1 is SEHNR and CDR2 is FQNEAQ (reference sequence). CDR3 nucleotide sequence: TGTGCCAGCAGCTTAACAGTAGGGGCGCGCAATGAGCAGTTCTTC. It is translated as CASSLTVGARNEQFF.

The V call is TRBV11-2, the J call TRBJ2-2; D gene uncertain. CDR3 size: 15 residues. Trimming took 1 base from V and 6 from J, leaving 12 bases between them. From germline, CDR1 is SGHAT and CDR2 FQNNGV. The CDR3 DNA sequence: TGTGCCAGCAGCTTAGCGCCCACTTCGTCCGGGGAGCTGTTTTTT. This translates into CASSLAPTSSGELFF.

This clone was recorded only once. The chain has TRBV11-3 and TRBJ2-7; D might be TRBD1 (5 bases). The CDR3 covers 12 residues. Germline lookup yields CDR1 SGHNT and CDR2 YENEEA. Trimming stripped 0 bases from V and 6 bases from J, with 6 bases between. As DNA, the CDR3 is TGTGCCAGCAGCTTAGAAGGGGTCGAGCAGTACTTC. Protein product: CASSLEGVEQYF.

The chain recombines TRBV6-1 with TRBJ1-5; 7 positions agree with TRBD1. V trimming: 0 bases; J trimming: 6 bases; junction bases outside the gene matches: 11. This CDR3 has 17 residues. Germline V gives CDR1 MNHNS, CDR2 SASEGT. CDR3 nucleotide sequence: TGTGCCAGCAGTGAAGCCCGCGGCAGGGGGTTCGGTCAGCCCCAGCATTTT. This encodes CASSEARGRGFGQPQHF.

This clone was counted between two and nine times. The chain combines TRBV6-5 with TRBJ1-1; possibly TRBD1 for D (6 bases). This CDR3 has 14 amino acids. The germline CDR1 and CDR2 sequences are MNHEY and SVGAGI. The V end was cut by 0 bases, the J end by 1 base, with 6 bases between. The CDR3 spells CASSYSTGNTEAFF. CDR3 nucleotide sequence: TGTGCCAGCAGTTACTCGACAGGGAACACTGAAGCTTTCTTT.

The V and J genes are TRBV5-5 and TRBJ1-1; a possible D gene is TRBD1 (5 bases). The V gene's germline CDR1 is SGHKS and CDR2 YYEKEE (reference sequence). V lost 0 bases and J 1 base, leaving 7 bases between the germline ends. This CDR3 has 14 residues. CDR3 nucleotide sequence: TGTGCCAGCAGCTTGGAGGGGCAGAACACTGAAGCTTTCTTT. Protein sequence: CASSLEGQNTEAFF.

This clone showed up just once. The chain recombines TRBV7-9 with TRBJ2-5; TRBD2 matches at 10 bases. V lost 2 bases and J lost 5; bases outside the gene matches: 8. CDR1 SEHNR and CDR2 FQNEAQ come from the germline V gene (reference sequence). The CDR3 is 16 residues long. The CDR3 here is CASSLIVLAGVETQYF. In DNA form, the CDR3 reads TGTGCCAGCAGCTTAATCGTTCTAGCGGGAGTTGAGACCCAGTACTTC. The whole variable domain, filled in from reference TRBV7-9 and TRBJ2-5, reads DTGVSQNPRHKITKRGQNVTFRCDPISEHNRLYWYRQTLGQGPEFLTYFQNEAQLEKSRLLSDRFSAERPKGSFSTLEIQRTEQGDSAMYLCASSLIVLAGVETQYFGPGTRLLVL.

This clone has just one count. The chain joins TRBV5-1 to TRBJ1-4; unclear D gene. Germline values: CDR1 SGHRS, CDR2 YFSETQ. CDR3 size: 14 residues. V lost 4 bases, J lost 7 bases, and 14 bases lay in between. As DNA, the CDR3 is TGCGCCAGCAGCCCCAGCGGTCTAGCTGAAAAACTGTTTTTT. Protein: CASSPSGLAEKLFF.

This rearrangement joins TRBV29-1 to TRBJ2-1; tentative D call: TRBD2 (6 bases). There are 14 residues in the CDR3. Trimming stripped 7 bases from V and 1 base from J, with 14 bases between. Germline loops: CDR1 SQVTM, CDR2 ANQGSEA. The CDR3 sequence: CSGLKEGSYNEQFF. The CDR3 region has the DNA TGCAGCGGTCTGAAGGAGGGGTCCTACAATGAGCAGTTCTTC.

This chain uses TRBV14 with TRBJ1-2, with D perhaps matching TRBD1 (5 bases). The CDR3 has 13 residues. Between the trimmed V and J ends, which lost 4 bases and 0 bases, there was a span of 6 bases. Looked up from germline, CDR1 is SGHDN and CDR2 is FVKESK. CDR3 sequence reads: CASSLTANYGYTF. As DNA, the CDR3 is TGTGCCAGCAGCCTGACAGCTAACTATGGCTACACCTTC.

The chain links TRBV5-5 to TRBJ2-1; D call uncertain. V was clipped by 3 bases and J by 6 bases, with 7 bases between them. Germline CDR1 SGHKS, CDR2 YYEKEE (reference sequence). CDR3 length equals 12 residues. The CDR3 DNA reads TGTGCCAGCAGCTCCAGACTCAATGAGCAGTTCTTC. Encoded protein: CASSSRLNEQFF.

CDR3 sequence reads: CASRPFAWGYTF. The CDR3 nucleotides read TGTGCCAGCAGACCGTTCGCGTGGGGCTACACCTTC. This rearrangement joins TRBV2 to TRBJ1-2; no definite D call. This CDR3 spans 12 amino acids. The germline CDR1 and CDR2 sequences are SNHLY and FYNNEI. V gave up 6 bases and J gave up 8 bases, with 13 bases separating them.

This clone was seen more than once but under ten times. CDR3 sequence reads: CASSLGIDSSGNTIYF. The CDR3 nucleotides read TGTGCCAGCAGCTTAGGAATCGACTCCTCTGGAAACACCATATATTTT. This chain links TRBV7-6 with TRBJ1-3; no clear D. CDR3 size: 16 residues. Trimming pared 1 base from V and 0 bases from J, leaving 10 bases between. From germline, CDR1 is SGHVS and CDR2 FNYEAQ.

The rearrangement uses TRBV18 and TRBJ2-1, with 7 bases lining up with TRBD1. The germline CDR1 and CDR2 sequences are KGHSH and LQKENI. After removal of 5 bases from V and 3 bases from J, the junction contained 13 bases not matched to a gene. The CDR3 consists of 17 residues. The chain's CDR3 is CASSSIYRGPFYNEQFF. CDR3 bases: TGTGCCAGCTCATCTATATACAGGGGTCCCTTCTACAATGAGCAGTTCTTC.

This chain joins TRBV7-3 and TRBJ2-7; the D is unclear. CDR1 is SGHTA and CDR2 is FQGTGA in the germline V gene. There are 13 residues in the CDR3. The V end was cut by 5 bases, the J end by 4 bases, with 12 bases between. The DNA for the CDR3 is TGTGCCAGCAGCACCCGAGGCGGATACGAGCAGTACTTC. It specifies CASSTRGGYEQYF. Full variable domain (rest looked up from reference TRBV7-3 and TRBJ2-7): GAGVSQTPSNKVTEKGKYVELRCDPISGHTALYWYRQSLGQGPEFLIYFQGTGAADDSGLPNDRFFAVRPEGSVSTLKIQRTERGDSAVYLCASSTRGGYEQYFGPGTRLTVT.

The chain joins TRBV5-4 to TRBJ1-6, with D uncertain. The CDR3 is 12 residues long. Germline lookup yields CDR1 SGHNT and CDR2 YYREEE (reference sequence). V was cut by 1 base and J by 8 bases, with 4 bases left in between. As DNA, the CDR3 is TGTGCCAGCAGCTTGACTGATTCACCCCTCCACTTT. It encodes CASSLTDSPLHF.